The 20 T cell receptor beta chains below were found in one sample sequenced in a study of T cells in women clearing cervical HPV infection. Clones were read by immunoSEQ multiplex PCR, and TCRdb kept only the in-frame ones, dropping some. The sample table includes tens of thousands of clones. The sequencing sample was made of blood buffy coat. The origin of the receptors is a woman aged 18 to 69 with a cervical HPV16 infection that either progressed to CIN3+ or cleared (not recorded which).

The DNA read from the CDR3 is TGCGCCAGCAGCCCTCTCGACAGGCCCTACGAG. This translates into CASSPLDRPYE. The CDR3 as a whole reads CASSPLDRPYEQYF. The chain combines TRBV5-1 with TRBJ2-7, with a possible D match to TRBD1 (6 bases). The read is 3 residues too short to cover the CDR3 end, so that end is filled in from the germline J gene. The length of the CDR3 is 14 residues. V lost 4 bases to trimming and J lost 2 bases, with 13 bases between them. Germline CDR1 reads SGHRS; CDR2 reads YFSETQ.

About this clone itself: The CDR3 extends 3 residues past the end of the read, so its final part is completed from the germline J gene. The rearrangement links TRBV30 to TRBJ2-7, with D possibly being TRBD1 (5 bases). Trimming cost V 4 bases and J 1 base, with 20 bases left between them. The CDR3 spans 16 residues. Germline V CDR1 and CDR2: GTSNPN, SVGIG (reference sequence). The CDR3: CAWKSWSQGASYEQYF. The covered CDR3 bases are TGTGCCTGGAAGAGTTGGTCCCAAGGGGCTTCCTACGAG.

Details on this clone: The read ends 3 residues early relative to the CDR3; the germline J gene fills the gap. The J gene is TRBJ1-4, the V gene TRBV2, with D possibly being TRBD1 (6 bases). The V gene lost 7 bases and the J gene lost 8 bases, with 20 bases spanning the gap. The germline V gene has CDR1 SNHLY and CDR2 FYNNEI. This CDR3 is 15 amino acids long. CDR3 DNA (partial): TGTGCCAGCACCCCGAGGGGGGGGGCTCACGAAAAA. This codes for CASTPRGGAHEK. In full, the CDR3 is CASTPRGGAHEKLFF. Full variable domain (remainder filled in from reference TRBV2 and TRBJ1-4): EPEVTQTPSHQVTQMGQEVILRCVPISNHLYFYWYRQILGQKVEFLVSFYNNEISEKSEIFDDQFSVERPDGSNFTLKIRSTKLEDSAMYFCASTPRGGAHEKLFFGSGTQLSVL.

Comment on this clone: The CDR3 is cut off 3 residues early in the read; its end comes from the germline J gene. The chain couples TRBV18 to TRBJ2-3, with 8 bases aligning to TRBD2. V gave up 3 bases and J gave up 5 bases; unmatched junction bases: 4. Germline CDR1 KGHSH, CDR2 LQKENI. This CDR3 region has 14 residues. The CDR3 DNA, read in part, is TGTGCCAGCTCACCTCTCGGGGGGGAAGATACG. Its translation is CASSPLGGEDT. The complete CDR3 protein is CASSPLGGEDTQYF.

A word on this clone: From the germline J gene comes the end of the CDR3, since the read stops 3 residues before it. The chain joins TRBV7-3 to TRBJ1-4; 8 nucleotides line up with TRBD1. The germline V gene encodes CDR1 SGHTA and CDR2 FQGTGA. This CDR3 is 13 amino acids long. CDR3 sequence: CASKQGGNSPLFF. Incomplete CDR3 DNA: TGTGCCAGCAAACAGGGGGGTAATTCACCA.

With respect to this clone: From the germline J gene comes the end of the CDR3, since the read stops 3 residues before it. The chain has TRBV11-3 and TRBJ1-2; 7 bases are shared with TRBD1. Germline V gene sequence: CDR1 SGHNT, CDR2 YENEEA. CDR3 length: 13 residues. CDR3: CASSRTGDTGYTF. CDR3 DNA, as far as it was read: TGTGCCAGCAGCCGTACAGGGGATACAGGC. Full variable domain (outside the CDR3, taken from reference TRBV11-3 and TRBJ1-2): EAGVVQSPRYKIIEKKQPVAFWCNPISGHNTLYWYLQNLGQGPELLIRYENEEAVDDSQLPKDRFSAERLKGVDSTLKIQPAELGDSAVYLCASSRTGDTGYTFGSGTRLTVV.

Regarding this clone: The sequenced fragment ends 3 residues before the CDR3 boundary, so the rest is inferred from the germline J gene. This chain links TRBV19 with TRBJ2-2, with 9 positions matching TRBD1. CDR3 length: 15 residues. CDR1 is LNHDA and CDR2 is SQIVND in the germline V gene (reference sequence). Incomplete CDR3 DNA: TGTGCCAGTAGTATAGAGGGACAGGGACTTGAAAAG. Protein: CASSIEGQGLEK. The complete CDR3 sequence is CASSIEGQGLEKLFF.

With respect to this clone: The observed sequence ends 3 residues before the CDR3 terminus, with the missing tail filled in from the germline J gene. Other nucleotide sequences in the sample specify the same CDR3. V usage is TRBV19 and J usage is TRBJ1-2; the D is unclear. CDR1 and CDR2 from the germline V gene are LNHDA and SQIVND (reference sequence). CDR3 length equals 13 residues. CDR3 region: CASSTYSPWGYTF. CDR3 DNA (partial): TGTGCCAGTAGTACCTACTCCCCCTGGGGC.

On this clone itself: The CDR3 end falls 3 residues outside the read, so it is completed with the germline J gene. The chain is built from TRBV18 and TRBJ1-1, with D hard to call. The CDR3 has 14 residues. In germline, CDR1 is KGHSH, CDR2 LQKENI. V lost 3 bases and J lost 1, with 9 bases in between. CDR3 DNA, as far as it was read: TGTGCCAGCTCACCTGGGCGAGAGAACACTGAA. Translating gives CASSPGRENTE. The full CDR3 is CASSPGRENTEAFF.

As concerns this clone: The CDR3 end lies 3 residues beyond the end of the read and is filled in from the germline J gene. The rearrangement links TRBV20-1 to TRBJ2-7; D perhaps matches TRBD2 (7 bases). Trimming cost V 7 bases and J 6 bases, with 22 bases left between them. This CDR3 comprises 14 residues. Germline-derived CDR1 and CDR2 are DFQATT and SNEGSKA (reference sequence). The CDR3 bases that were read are TGCAGTGACAACTGGCTAGGGGGGGAAGGCGAG. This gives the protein CSDNWLGGEGE. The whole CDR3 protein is CSDNWLGGEGEQYF.

The CDR3 DNA, read in part, is TGTGCCAGTAGTATTGGACCTAGCACAGATACC. Residues: CASSIGPSTDT. The whole CDR3 region reads CASSIGPSTDTYTF. The rearrangement links TRBV19 to TRBJ1-2; D is undetermined. The sequence runs out 3 residues before the end of the CDR3; the remainder is reconstructed from the germline J gene. The germline gives CDR1 LNHDA, CDR2 SQIVND (reference sequence). CDR3 size: 14 residues.

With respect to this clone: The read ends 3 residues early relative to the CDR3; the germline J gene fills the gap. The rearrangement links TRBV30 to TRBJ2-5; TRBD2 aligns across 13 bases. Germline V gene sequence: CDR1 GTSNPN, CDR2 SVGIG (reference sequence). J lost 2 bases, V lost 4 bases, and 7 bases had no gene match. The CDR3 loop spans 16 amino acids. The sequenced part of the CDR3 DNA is TGTGCCTGGACGAGACTAGCGGGAGGATCACAAGAGACC. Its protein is CAWTRLAGGSQET. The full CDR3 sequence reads CAWTRLAGGSQETQYF.

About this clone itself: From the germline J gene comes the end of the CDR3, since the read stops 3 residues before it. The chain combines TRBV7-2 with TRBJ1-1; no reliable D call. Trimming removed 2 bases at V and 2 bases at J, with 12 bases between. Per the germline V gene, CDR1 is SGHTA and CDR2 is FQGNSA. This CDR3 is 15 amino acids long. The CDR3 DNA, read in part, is TGTGCCAGCAGCTTAAGGGCCGGGGATAACACTGAA. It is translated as CASSLRAGDNTE. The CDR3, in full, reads CASSLRAGDNTEAFF.

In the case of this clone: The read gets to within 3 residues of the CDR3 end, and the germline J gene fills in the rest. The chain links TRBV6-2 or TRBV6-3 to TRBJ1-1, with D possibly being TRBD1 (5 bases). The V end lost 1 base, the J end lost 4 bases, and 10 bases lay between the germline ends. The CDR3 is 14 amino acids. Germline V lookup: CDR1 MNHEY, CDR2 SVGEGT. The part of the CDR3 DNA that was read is TGTGCCAGCAGTTACTGGGGGGGAGGCACTGAA. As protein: CASSYWGGGTE. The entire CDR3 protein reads CASSYWGGGTEAFF.

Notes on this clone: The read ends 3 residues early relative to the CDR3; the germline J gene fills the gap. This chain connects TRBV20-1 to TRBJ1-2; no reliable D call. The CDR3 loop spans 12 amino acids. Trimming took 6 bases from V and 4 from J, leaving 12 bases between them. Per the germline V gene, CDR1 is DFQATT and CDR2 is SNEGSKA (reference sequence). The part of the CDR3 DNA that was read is TGCAGTGCCCCACCGACTGTCTATGGC. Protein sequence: CSAPPTVYG. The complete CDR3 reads CSAPPTVYGYTF.

CDR3 amino acids: CASSFSPTSGSVYDYTF. The part of the CDR3 DNA that was read is TGTGCCAGCAGCTTTTCCCCGACTAGCGGGAGTGTATACGAC. V is TRBV7-6 and J is TRBJ1-2; D uncertain. The read comes to an end 3 residues before the CDR3 does, leaving the germline J gene to fill in the end. Germline loops: CDR1 SGHVS, CDR2 FNYEAQ. CDR3 size: 17 residues.

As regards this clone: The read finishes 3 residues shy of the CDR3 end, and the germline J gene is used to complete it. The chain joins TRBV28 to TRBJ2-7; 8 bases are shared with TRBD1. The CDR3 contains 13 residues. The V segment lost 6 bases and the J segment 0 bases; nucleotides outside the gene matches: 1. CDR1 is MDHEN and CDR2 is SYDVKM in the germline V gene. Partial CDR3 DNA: TGTGCCAGCAGACAGGGGGTCTCCTACGAG. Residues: CASRQGVSYE. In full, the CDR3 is CASRQGVSYEQYF.

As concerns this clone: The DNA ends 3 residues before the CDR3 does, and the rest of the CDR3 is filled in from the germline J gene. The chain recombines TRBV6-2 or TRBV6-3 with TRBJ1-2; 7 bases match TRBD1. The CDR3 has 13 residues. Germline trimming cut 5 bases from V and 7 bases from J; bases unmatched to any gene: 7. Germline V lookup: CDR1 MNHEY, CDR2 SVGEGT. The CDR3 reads CASSETGHRGYTF. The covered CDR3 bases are TGTGCCAGCAGTGAGACAGGGCATCGTGGC.

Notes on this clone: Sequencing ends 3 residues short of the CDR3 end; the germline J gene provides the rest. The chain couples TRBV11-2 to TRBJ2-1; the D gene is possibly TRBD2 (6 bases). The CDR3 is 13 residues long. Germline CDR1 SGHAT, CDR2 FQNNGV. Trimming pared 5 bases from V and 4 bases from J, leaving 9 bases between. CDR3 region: CASSPGLYNEQFF. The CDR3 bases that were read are TGTGCCAGCAGCCCGGGACTTTACAATGAG. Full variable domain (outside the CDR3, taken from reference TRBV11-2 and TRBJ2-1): EAGVAQSPRYKIIEKRQSVAFWCNPISGHATLYWYQQILGQGPKLLIQFQNNGVVDDSQLPKDRFSAERLKGVDSTLKIQPAKLEDSAVYLCASSPGLYNEQFFGPGTRLTVL.

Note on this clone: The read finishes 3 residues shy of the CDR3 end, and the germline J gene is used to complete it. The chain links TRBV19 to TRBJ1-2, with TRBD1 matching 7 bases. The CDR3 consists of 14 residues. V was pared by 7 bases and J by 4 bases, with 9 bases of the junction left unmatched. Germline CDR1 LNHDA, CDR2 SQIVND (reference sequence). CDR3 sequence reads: CASKRDRVGYGYTF. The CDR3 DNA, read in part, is TGTGCCAGTAAACGAGACAGGGTGGGCTATGGC.